These 24 T cell receptor beta chains were sequenced from one sample in a study of blood T cell repertoires in COVID-19. The assay was immunoSEQ multiplex PCR, and TCRdb's table has in-frame clones only and misses some. The profile shows about 110,000 clones, roughly 71% of them singletons. Sequenced: peripheral blood. These TCRs come from an elderly man with acute or convalescent COVID-19.

This rearrangement joins TRBV10-1 to TRBJ2-3; 8 positions agree with TRBD1. The germline gives CDR1 WNHNN, CDR2 SYGVQD (reference sequence). J was trimmed by 6 bases and V by 6 bases; bases with no gene match: 11. The CDR3 totals 15 residues. The chain's CDR3 is CASRGRTGMVDTQYF. The CDR3 nucleotides read TGCGCCAGCAGAGGTCGGACAGGGATGGTTGATACGCAGTATTTT.

This chain uses TRBV5-4 with TRBJ2-1; 7 bases align to TRBD2. V lost 3 bases and J lost 2; bases outside the gene matches: 5. CDR1 SGHNT and CDR2 YYREEE come from the germline V gene (reference sequence). The length of the CDR3 is 15 residues. The CDR3 coding sequence is TGTGCCAGCAGCTGGAAGACTAGCACCTACAATGAGCAGTTCTTC. Translation gives CASSWKTSTYNEQFF.

The chain uses TRBV5-6 and TRBJ1-6, with 7 positions matching TRBD1. Trimming at V came to 4 bases and at J to 8 bases, leaving 3 bases not matched to a gene. This CDR3 has 13 residues. The germline gives CDR1 SGHDT, CDR2 YYEEEE. The CDR3 here is CASSDRVDSPLHF. The CDR3 region has the DNA TGTGCCAGCAGCGACAGGGTGGATTCACCCCTCCACTTT.

This chain links TRBV18 with TRBJ2-7; 12 bases map to TRBD2. V trimming: 2 bases; J trimming: 5 bases; junction bases outside the gene matches: 7. Germline V gene lookup returns CDR1 KGHSH and CDR2 LQKENI. This CDR3 has 16 amino acids. Written as DNA, the CDR3 is TGTGCCAGCTCACCAAGTCGGCTAGCGGGAGGGGACGAGCAGTACTTC. Amino acid sequence: CASSPSRLAGGDEQYF.

This clone has only a few counts. V gene TRBV12-3 or TRBV12-4 combines with J gene TRBJ1-6; D gene uncertain. The CDR3 consists of 12 residues. Trimming removed 7 bases at V and 4 bases at J, with 5 bases between. This CDR3 reads CASNSYNSPLHF. The CDR3 bases are TGTGCCAGCAACAGTTATAATTCACCCCTCCACTTT.

There are a few counts of this clone. The V gene is TRBV30, the J gene TRBJ1-2; tentatively, D is TRBD1 (6 bases). V was cut by 0 bases and J by 4 bases, with 15 bases left in between. The germline V gene encodes CDR1 GTSNPN and CDR2 SVGIG (reference sequence). The CDR3 runs 15 residues. The CDR3 loop reads CAWSVRYRVAYGYTF. Here the CDR3 DNA reads TGTGCCTGGAGTGTACGATACAGGGTGGCCTATGGCTACACCTTC. Filled out from reference TRBV30 and TRBJ1-2, the complete variable domain reads SQTIHQWPATLVQPVGSPLSLECTVEGTSNPNLYWYRQAAGRGLQLLFYSVGIGQISSEVPQNLSASRPQDRQFILSSKKLLLSDSGFYLCAWSVRYRVAYGYTFGSGTRLTVV.

This clone has just a few counts. The chain uses TRBV28 and TRBJ2-2; 13 bases match TRBD2. The CDR3 consists of 16 residues. Trimming removed 5 bases from V and 5 bases from J; junction bases left unmatched: 5. Germline lookup yields CDR1 MDHEN and CDR2 SYDVKM. CDR3 residues: CASSKTSGRVTGELFF. In DNA, the CDR3 is TGTGCCAGCAGTAAAACTAGCGGGAGGGTTACCGGGGAGCTGTTTTTT.

V and J are TRBV7-8 and TRBJ2-2; D possibly corresponds to TRBD2 (7 bases). V gave up 7 bases and J gave up 4 bases, with 16 bases separating them. Germline V lookup: CDR1 SGHVS, CDR2 FQNEAQ. The CDR3 extends over 15 amino acids. CDR3 region: CASTLAGALTGELFF. DNA of the CDR3: TGTGCCAGCACCCTCGCGGGGGCGCTCACCGGGGAGCTGTTTTTT.

This clone was detected once. The chain's CDR3 is CASSVAGQGTYNEQFF. The DNA of the CDR3 is TGTGCCAGCAGCGTAGCGGGACAGGGGACATACAATGAGCAGTTCTTC. This rearrangement joins TRBV9 to TRBJ2-1; 10 bases match TRBD1. Germline V CDR1 and CDR2: SGDLS, YYNGEE. With 0 bases clipped from V and 4 bases from J, the junction kept 4 bases outside the gene matches. The CDR3 length is 16 residues.

The V call is TRBV18, the J call TRBJ2-1, with TRBD2 matching over 14 bases. Trimming removed 5 bases from V and 8 bases from J; junction bases left unmatched: 5. The CDR3 extends over 15 amino acids. CDR1 is KGHSH, CDR2 LQKENI, per germline. The CDR3 loop reads CASSVGLAGVYEQFF. CDR3 coding DNA: TGTGCCAGCTCAGTGGGACTAGCGGGAGTATATGAGCAGTTCTTC.

The chain recombines TRBV14 with TRBJ2-7; 12 nucleotides align to TRBD2. The CDR3 length is 20 residues. Germline trimming cut 0 bases from V and 1 base from J; bases unmatched to any gene: 13. In germline, CDR1 is SGHDN, CDR2 FVKESK. The CDR3 DNA follows: TGTGCCAGCAGCCAAGATTACGGACTAGCGGGATGGGGCCCGTCCTACGAGCAGTACTTC. Its protein is CASSQDYGLAGWGPSYEQYF.

The chain uses TRBV5-6 and TRBJ1-1, with 7 bases fitting TRBD1. The CDR3 loop spans 16 amino acids. CDR1 SGHDT and CDR2 YYEEEE come from the germline V gene. V was clipped by 1 base and J by 4 bases; unmatched bases: 10. CDR3 in DNA: TGTGCCAGCAGCTTGAGCAGGGGGGCCGGAACCACTGAAGCTTTCTTT. Protein sequence: CASSLSRGAGTTEAFF.

The chain employs TRBV19 and TRBJ1-2; 7 bases fit TRBD1. The CDR3 has 13 amino acids. The J segment lost 4 bases and the V segment lost 6 bases, leaving 5 bases of the junction unmatched. Germline values: CDR1 LNHDA, CDR2 SQIVND (reference sequence). CDR3 DNA sequence: TGTGCCAGTAGCCGACAGGGTACCTATGGCTACACCTTC. This encodes CASSRQGTYGYTF.

V and J are TRBV6-2 or TRBV6-3 and TRBJ1-1, with 10 bases matching TRBD1. The V gene's germline CDR1 is MNHEY and CDR2 SVGEGT. The V gene end was trimmed by 5 bases and the J gene end by 5 bases; junction bases not matched to a gene: 8. The CDR3 runs 15 residues. CDR3 protein: CASSHRDRGGTEAFF. CDR3 DNA: TGTGCCAGCAGTCACCGGGACAGGGGCGGAACTGAAGCTTTCTTT.

The chain links TRBV4-1 to TRBJ2-3; TRBD2 might be the D (5 bases). V gave up 1 base and J gave up 4 bases, with 9 bases separating them. Germline lookup yields CDR1 MGHRA and CDR2 YSYEKL. This CDR3 has 14 residues. The CDR3: CASSQGTGADTQYF. CDR3 bases: TGCGCCAGCAGCCAAGGCACCGGGGCAGATACGCAGTATTTT.

This clone has more than one count but fewer than ten. The chain couples TRBV5-1 to TRBJ1-5; no definite D call. Trimming left V 0 bases short and J 4 bases short, with 8 bases between. The germline gives CDR1 SGHRS, CDR2 YFSETQ. The CDR3 consists of 14 residues. The CDR3 DNA is TGCGCCAGCAGCTTGGAGCCCTCAAATCAGCCCCAGCATTTT. As protein: CASSLEPSNQPQHF.

This sequence joins TRBV28 and TRBJ2-3; D gene unclear. CDR3 size: 14 residues. V shed 2 bases and J shed 5 bases, with 11 bases lying between them. Germline V gene sequence: CDR1 MDHEN, CDR2 SYDVKM. CDR3 bases: TGTGCCAGCAGTTTAGTGGGCCTGGGAGATACGCAGTATTTT. Amino acid sequence: CASSLVGLGDTQYF.

The rearrangement uses TRBV7-8 and TRBJ1-2, with 12 bases identical to TRBD1. The CDR3 has 14 residues. Germline CDR1 is SGHVS and CDR2 is FQNEAQ. V gave up 5 bases and J gave up 9 bases; unmatched junction bases: 7. CDR3 bases: TGTGCCAGCAGCCCCCCGGGACAGGGGGCGCGCTACACCTTC. Translated: CASSPPGQGARYTF.

The chain uses TRBV10-2 and TRBJ1-1; no clear D. The V gene lost 9 bases and the J gene lost 4 bases, with 18 bases spanning the gap. The CDR3 has 14 amino acids. CDR1 WSHSY and CDR2 SAAADI come from the germline V gene. CDR3 loop: CASSGRPRVTEAFF. The CDR3 bases are TGCGCCAGTAGCGGGCGCCCGAGGGTCACTGAAGCTTTCTTT.

The V gene is TRBV12-5, the J gene TRBJ2-5; 12 nucleotides match TRBD1. The CDR3 has 15 amino acids. CDR1 is LGHNT, CDR2 FRNRAP, per germline. Unmatched junction bases numbered 7, after V lost 6 bases and J lost 5 bases. The DNA for the CDR3 is TGTGCTAGTGGCCCCGGGACAGGGGGCGAGGAGACCCAGTACTTC. Protein product: CASGPGTGGEETQYF. The variable domain in full, with the rest retrieved from reference TRBV12-5 and TRBJ2-5, is DARVTQTPRHKVTEMGQEVTMRCQPILGHNTVFWYRQTMMQGLELLAYFRNRAPLDDSGMPKDRFSAEMPDATLATLKIQPSEPRDSAVYFCASGPGTGGEETQYFGPGTRLLVL.

In its sample, this clone was seen a few times. The gene calls are TRBV28 and TRBJ1-4; 7 bases match TRBD1. Germline assignment: CDR1 MDHEN and CDR2 SYDVKM. V lost 0 bases to trimming and J lost 3 bases; unmatched junction nucleotides: 1. CDR3 length: 15 residues. The CDR3 DNA reads as TGTGCCAGCAGTTTATGGGGGACAGCTAATGAAAAACTGTTTTTT. It translates to CASSLWGTANEKLFF. The variable domain in full, with the rest retrieved from reference TRBV28 and TRBJ1-4, is DVKVTQSSRYLVKRTGEKVFLECVQDMDHENMFWYRQDPGLGLRLIYFSYDVKMKEKGDIPEGYSVSREKKERFSLILESASTNQTSMYLCASSLWGTANEKLFFGSGTQLSVL.

This clone was counted between two and nine times. The chain joins TRBV6-2 or TRBV6-3 to TRBJ1-5; 11 nucleotides line up with TRBD1. The V and J ends lost 6 bases and 9 bases, in that order; junction bases with no gene match: 4. This CDR3 has 13 amino acids. Germline CDR1 is MNHEY and CDR2 is SVGEGT. CDR3 loop: CASSLGQGAPQHF. The CDR3 bases are TGTGCCAGCAGCCTAGGACAGGGGGCGCCCCAGCATTTT.

The chain combines TRBV18 with TRBJ2-1, with D possibly being TRBD1 (8 bases). The CDR3 extends over 15 amino acids. Germline V CDR1 and CDR2: KGHSH, LQKENI. V lost 5 bases and J 6 bases, leaving 17 bases between the germline ends. DNA of the CDR3: TGTGCCAGCTCATTAGACAGGGGAGGGTTCAATGAGCAGTTCTTC. This codes for CASSLDRGGFNEQFF. The variable domain in full, with the rest retrieved from reference TRBV18 and TRBJ2-1, is NAGVMQNPRHLVRRRGQEARLRCSPMKGHSHVYWYRQLPEEGLKFMVYLQKENIIDESGMPKERFSAEFPKEGPSILRIQQVVRGDSAAYFCASSLDRGGFNEQFFGPGTRLTVL.

This chain links TRBV7-9 with TRBJ2-3, with 9 bases matching TRBD2. Germline V gene lookup returns CDR1 SEHNR and CDR2 FQNEAQ (reference sequence). The CDR3 runs to 15 residues. Trimming took 1 base from V and 5 from J; bases not matched to a gene: 4. CDR3 sequence (DNA): TGTGCCAGCAGCTTAGGACTAGCGGAAGGAGATACGCAGTATTTT. It translates to CASSLGLAEGDTQYF.